The source of this TCR beta chain is a study of blood T cell repertoires in COVID-19. Study-level background: Whether acute or convalescent, the COVID-19 samples came from the United States, Italy and Spain. The cDNA or gDNA used as material had been derived from T cells, B-cell-depleted T cells, or PBMCs.

Source study methods: Counts of nucleated cells, estimated from reference gene primer amplification, were obtained. The assay was immunoSEQ multiplex PCR, and TCRdb's table has in-frame clones only and misses some. V, J and clone size are those of that table, while D and trimming were read from the DNA. In the table there are tens of thousands of clones, 86% of which are singletons. This CDR3 has 14 amino acids. In germline, CDR1 is SGHRS, CDR2 YFSETQ. Trimming cost V 5 bases and J 1 base, with 12 bases left between them. The chain is built from TRBV5-1 and TRBJ1-1; D is perhaps TRBD1 (5 bases). The clonotype comes from a man older than 75 in a cohort sampled during active COVID-19. The sample taken for sequencing was peripheral blood. The CDR3 loop is CASSRDSQNTEAFF. The DNA for the CDR3 is TGCGCCAGCAGTCGTGACAGCCAGAACACTGAAGCTTTCTTT. The variable domain in full, with the rest retrieved from reference TRBV5-1 and TRBJ1-1, is KAGVTQTPRYLIKTRGQQVTLSCSPISGHRSVSWYQQTPGQGLQFLFEYFSETQRNKGNFPGRFSGRQFSNSRSEMNVSTLELGDSALYLCASSRDSQNTEAFFGQGTRLTVV.